What follows is one T cell receptor beta chain and its context. As yet, its antigen is unknown. V was pared by 1 base and J by 7 bases, with 10 bases between. CDR3 size: 13 residues. Germline V gene data show CDR1 as LGHDT and CDR2 as YNNKEL (reference sequence). Through a sample-barcoded 5' primer and a J-beta primer mix, a second PCR was run for about 6 to 11 cycles. MiXCR was run by TCRdb on the 5' RACE reads, yielding one entry per CDR3 protein. The sample contains about 670,000 distinct CDR3 sequences, 52% of which appear only once. This record belongs to a study of blood T cells in healthy people across ages. Study-wide findings and caveats: Age advanced and TCR beta diversity per million T cells fell, roughly linearly.

Healthy Caucasians from Russia aged about 6 to 95 served as donors. The chain couples TRBV3-1 to TRBJ1-2, with D possibly TRBD1 on 5 matching bases. The sample was blood. The source of this sequence is a woman older than 75 in good health. CDR3 in amino acids: CASSQGGFSGYTF. DNA for the CDR3: TGTGCCAGCAGCCAAGGGGGGTTCTCTGGCTACACCTTC.